This T cell receptor beta chain was recovered during a study of shared clonotypes between healthy human individuals. About the study: CD8 memory received one plate per donor, CD8 naive two, CD4 memory three and CD4 naive three.

Produced via immunoSEQ multiplex PCR; TCRdb's table is partial and in-frame only. The sample consists of over 2 million clones, about 94% of them appearing once. For this clone: Its antigen remains unidentified.

Naive CD8 cells lacked CD45RO and underwent positive selection for CCR7, leaving out terminally differentiated effector memory CD45RA+ cells. Nashville, Tennessee was home to all donors, each a Caucasian adult. Study observations and caveats: Sampling included only blood; tissue repertoires likely differ.

This receptor was taken from a man aged 18 to 29 in good health. Specimen: naive CD8+ T cells sorted from blood.

The CDR3 protein is CASSPSEGLGYNEQFF. In nucleotides, the CDR3 is TGTGCCAGCAGCCCGTCGGAGGGACTAGGGTACAATGAGCAGTTCTTC. This sequence joins TRBV4-2 and TRBJ2-1, with 8 bases aligning to TRBD2. With 4 bases clipped from V and 4 bases from J, the junction kept 9 bases outside the gene matches. Germline values: CDR1 LGHNA, CDR2 YNFKEQ. CDR3 length: 16 amino acids.